This T cell receptor beta chain was captured in a study of beta chain features in type 1 diabetes. About this clone itself: Its target is not known.

The isolated RNA, all of it, was reverse transcribed, so expressed TCRB transcripts were what got sequenced. TCRdb's copy holds only in-frame clones and misses some; the assay was immunoSEQ multiplex PCR. The top ten hold 0.03% to 0.045% of the sample, which has hundreds of thousands of clones, over 12% seen once. General study points: TCRB CDR3s from Type 1 diabetes patients were moderately but significantly shorter in all four CD4+ subsets.

The TCR was taken from a young man with type 1 diabetes. What was sequenced was naive CD4+ T cells from blood.

CDR3 loop: CSVEDSNTGFGYF. In nucleotides, the CDR3 is TGCAGCGTTGAAGATTCCAATACAGGGTTTGGGTACTTC. This chain links TRBV29-1 with TRBJ2-7, with D maybe TRBD1 (6 bases). Germline lookup yields CDR1 SQVTM and CDR2 ANQGSEA. There are 13 residues in the CDR3. V was pared by 0 bases and J by 12 bases, with 18 bases between.